These T cell receptor beta chains were read from a single sample in a study of shared clonotypes between healthy human individuals. Repertoires were generated with immunoSEQ multiplex PCR, while TCRdb's copy carries only in-frame clones and drops some. The table includes around 1.9 million clones, 90% to 95% detected once. Sequenced material: naive CD8+ T cells from PBMCs. These receptors were collected from a man between 18 and 35 years old in good health. Some clones in this sample may be carry-over from other donors' samples. Each CDR3 is given with its conserved first and last residue. D genes are given only for firm matches. Some rows have no size entry. The others give once, few or many, or a class for an expanded clone.

V gene	D gene	J gene	clone size	CDR3 protein	CDR3 DNA
TRBV28	TRBD1	TRBJ1-1	.	CASSLRGGLNTEAFF	TGTGCCAGCAGTTTACGAGGGGGCCTGAACACTGAAGCTTTCTTT
TRBV28	.	TRBJ2-7	.	CASTLGGFKNEQYF	TGTGCCAGCACCCTAGGTGGCTTCAAAAACGAGCAGTACTTC
TRBV7-8	.	TRBJ2-7	.	CASSLRGLDYEQYF	TGTGCCAGCAGCTTACGGGGGCTGGACTACGAGCAGTACTTC
TRBV10-3	.	TRBJ1-2	.	CAILKAGQDGYTF	TGTGCCATATTAAAGGCGGGGCAGGATGGCTACACCTTC
TRBV4-2	.	TRBJ2-7	.	CASSPEPVSSYEQYF	TGTGCCAGCAGCCCGGAACCAGTAAGCTCCTACGAGCAGTACTTC
TRBV29-1	.	TRBJ2-1	.	CSVGAGSSYNEQFF	TGCAGCGTGGGAGCCGGAAGCTCCTACAATGAGCAGTTCTTC
TRBV2	.	TRBJ1-2	.	CASSDLQGSYGYTF	TGTGCCAGCAGTGATCTACAGGGATCCTATGGCTACACCTTC
TRBV29-1	.	TRBJ1-4	.	CSVGVNEKLFF	TGCAGCGTGGGGGTTAATGAAAAACTGTTTTTT
TRBV28	TRBD2	TRBJ2-3	.	CASGSAREGPADTQYF	TGTGCCAGCGGTTCGGCGCGGGAGGGCCCGGCGGATACGCAGTATTTT
TRBV5-1	.	TRBJ2-7	.	CASSSRMGDEQYF	TGCGCCAGCAGCTCACGGATGGGGGACGAGCAGTACTTC
TRBV5-1	TRBD2	TRBJ2-7	.	CASSTGLAGSYEQYF	TGCGCCAGCAGCACCGGACTAGCGGGTTCCTACGAGCAGTACTTC
TRBV7-9	TRBD2	TRBJ2-3	.	CASSPSGISTDTQYF	TGTGCCAGCAGCCCTAGCGGGATCAGCACAGATACGCAGTATTTT
TRBV10-3	.	TRBJ2-7	few	CAISEWAYEQYF	TGTGCCATCAGTGAGTGGGCCTACGAGCAGTACTTC
TRBV5-1	.	TRBJ1-1	.	CASSSVRYQLPNTEAFF	TGCGCCAGCAGCTCGGTCAGGTATCAACTTCCGAACACTGAAGCTTTCTTT
TRBV7-3	.	TRBJ2-7	.	CASSPTGGSYEQYF	TGTGCCAGCAGCCCTACGGGCGGCTCCTACGAGCAGTACTTC
TRBV5-1	TRBD1	TRBJ2-7	.	CASSLGGTVIPYEQYF	TGCGCCAGCAGCTTGGGGGGGACAGTGATTCCCTACGAGCAGTACTTC
TRBV18	TRBD2	TRBJ2-2	.	CASSPGLAGNTGELFF	TGTGCCAGCTCACCAGGACTAGCGGGGAACACCGGGGAGCTGTTTTTT
TRBV10-3	.	TRBJ2-6	once	CAISESGGAGANVLTF	TGTGCCATCAGTGAGTCGGGCGGGGCTGGGGCCAACGTCCTGACTTTC
TRBV27	TRBD2	TRBJ2-1	.	CASSLKPGLAGHNEQFF	TGTGCCAGCAGTTTAAAGCCGGGACTAGCGGGCCACAATGAGCAGTTCTTC
TRBV2	.	TRBJ2-7	.	CASSHQPGHLYEQYF	TGTGCCAGCAGTCACCAACCGGGACACCTCTACGAGCAGTACTTC
TRBV27	.	TRBJ2-7	.	CASSLGRSYEQYF	TGTGCCAGCAGTTTAGGACGATCCTACGAGCAGTACTTC
TRBV7-9	TRBD2	TRBJ2-3	.	CASRRTSGTGDTQYF	TGTGCCAGCAGACGGACTAGCGGGACGGGAGATACGCAGTATTTT
TRBV2	TRBD1	TRBJ2-7	.	CASSVRGTNYEQYF	TGTGCCAGCAGCGTCAGGGGGACCAACTACGAGCAGTACTTC
TRBV5-1	TRBD1	TRBJ1-5	.	CASSPLGTGAGQPQHF	TGCGCCAGCAGCCCCCTGGGCACAGGGGCGGGACAGCCCCAGCATTTT
TRBV5-1	.	TRBJ2-2	.	CASSKPGYTGELFF	TGCGCCAGCAGCAAGCCTGGTTACACCGGGGAGCTGTTTTTT
TRBV5-1	TRBD2	TRBJ2-1	.	CASSRLAPPLSSYNEQFF	TGCGCCAGCAGCAGACTAGCGCCACCACTTAGCTCCTACAATGAGCAGTTCTTC
TRBV28	.	TRBJ2-7	.	CASSLLRQDGALEQYF	TGTGCCAGCAGTTTATTGAGACAGGATGGCGCCCTGGAGCAGTACTTC
TRBV30	.	TRBJ1-4	.	CAWRLFRGSNEKLFF	TGTGCCTGGAGGTTATTCCGTGGAAGTAATGAAAAACTGTTTTTT
TRBV5-4	.	TRBJ2-7	.	CASNEAGRGTHEQYF	TGTGCCAGCAACGAAGCGGGCAGGGGTACCCACGAGCAGTACTTC
TRBV27	.	TRBJ2-7	.	CASKPGSLTVYEQYF	TGTGCCAGCAAGCCCGGGAGCTTAACCGTCTACGAGCAGTACTTC
TRBV9	TRBD1	TRBJ1-2	.	CASSAGTGINYGYTF	TGTGCCAGCAGCGCCGGGACAGGGATTAACTATGGCTACACCTTC
TRBV30	.	TRBJ1-1	.	CAWSSGILNTEAFF	TGTGCCTGGAGTTCGGGAATTTTGAACACTGAAGCTTTCTTT
TRBV7-8	.	TRBJ1-3	.	CASQAIAGDTIYF	TGTGCCAGCCAAGCTATAGCAGGGGACACCATATATTTT
TRBV5-8	.	TRBJ2-1	.	CASRRGNEQFF	TGTGCCAGCAGACGCGGCAATGAGCAGTTCTTC
TRBV12-5	.	TRBJ2-2	.	CASGLVQDTGELFF	TGTGCTAGTGGTTTGGTACAAGACACCGGGGAGCTGTTTTTT
TRBV7-2	TRBD1	TRBJ2-7	.	CASSLLGGDAYEQYF	TGTGCCAGCAGCTTACTAGGGGGCGACGCCTACGAGCAGTACTTC
TRBV7-6	TRBD1	TRBJ1-4	.	CASSPGGRGNEKLFF	TGTGCCAGCAGCCCAGGGGGCAGGGGAAATGAAAAACTGTTTTTT
TRBV5-6	TRBD2	TRBJ2-1	.	CASSFGTSGNNEQFF	TGTGCCAGCAGCTTCGGGACTAGCGGGAACAATGAGCAGTTCTTC
TRBV6-1	TRBD2	TRBJ2-3	.	CASSELAGRTDTQYF	TGTGCCAGCAGTGAATTAGCGGGACGTACAGATACGCAGTATTTT
TRBV7-9	.	TRBJ1-1	once	CASSLARREAFF	TGTGCCAGCAGCTTAGCGAGGAGGGAAGCTTTCTTT
TRBV6-1	.	TRBJ2-1	.	CASSETQRRSSYNEQFF	TGTGCCAGCAGTGAAACTCAAAGGCGTAGCTCCTACAATGAGCAGTTCTTC
TRBV10-2	.	TRBJ2-5	.	CASSESPSQETQYF	TGCGCCAGCAGTGAGTCCCCCTCCCAAGAGACCCAGTACTTC
TRBV11-2	TRBD1	TRBJ1-3	.	CASSLGQGAGNTIYF	TGTGCCAGCAGCTTAGGGCAGGGGGCTGGAAACACCATATATTTT
TRBV27	TRBD2	TRBJ2-2	.	CASSLAGESGELFF	TGTGCCAGCAGTCTAGCGGGAGAGTCCGGGGAGCTGTTTTTT
TRBV7-9	.	TRBJ2-3	.	CASTPRDTQYF	TGTGCCAGCACCCCGCGGGATACGCAGTATTTT
TRBV28	TRBD1	TRBJ2-2	.	CASSLLQGFGTGELFF	TGTGCCAGCAGTTTATTACAGGGGTTCGGGACCGGGGAGCTGTTTTTT
TRBV27	TRBD2	TRBJ2-7	.	CASSLLNPSGTDEQYF	TGTGCCAGCAGTTTATTGAACCCTAGCGGGACTGACGAGCAGTACTTC
TRBV7-9	.	TRBJ2-7	.	CASSPPGADYYEQYF	TGTGCCAGCAGCCCCCCTGGAGCGGACTACTACGAGCAGTACTTC
TRBV27	.	TRBJ1-4	.	CASSPRDKYEKLFF	TGTGCCAGCAGTCCCCGGGACAAGTATGAAAAACTGTTTTTT
TRBV5-4	.	TRBJ2-2	.	CASSLISGSPGELFF	TGTGCCAGCAGCTTGATCTCAGGGTCCCCCGGGGAGCTGTTTTTT
TRBV9	.	TRBJ2-2	once	CASSATSIGTGELFF	TGTGCCAGCAGCGCGACGAGTATTGGCACCGGGGAGCTGTTTTTT
TRBV5-1	TRBD1	TRBJ2-3	.	CASRDRGGTDTQYF	TGCGCCAGCCGGGACAGGGGTGGGACAGATACGCAGTATTTT
TRBV10-3	TRBD1	TRBJ1-1	.	CAIRWDRALVGTEAFF	TGTGCCATCAGATGGGACAGGGCCTTAGTAGGGACTGAAGCTTTCTTT
TRBV27	.	TRBJ2-1	.	CASSLSRGASHEQFF	TGTGCCAGCAGTTTGAGCAGGGGAGCATCCCATGAGCAGTTCTTC
TRBV7-9	.	TRBJ1-4	.	CASSSRDHPNEKLFF	TGTGCCAGCAGCTCCCGGGACCATCCTAATGAAAAACTGTTTTTT
TRBV7-9	.	TRBJ2-7	.	CASGYAGLRNEQYF	TGTGCCAGCGGGTACGCGGGTCTCCGAAACGAGCAGTACTTC
TRBV19	TRBD1	TRBJ2-3	.	CASSIRQGAPSTDTQYF	TGTGCCAGTAGTATCCGACAGGGGGCTCCTAGCACAGATACGCAGTATTTT
TRBV11-2	.	TRBJ1-2	.	CASSLDYVLYAGYGYTF	TGTGCCAGCAGCTTAGATTATGTTCTGTACGCGGGCTATGGCTACACCTTC